The 23 T cell receptor beta chains reported below all come from one sample, sequenced in a study of regulatory T cells in long-lasting Graves disease. This sample's time point: persistent/refractory GD, antithyroid drugs over 5 years with positive TRAb. Preparation of the TCR library used RNA extracted from PBMCs. The authors built TCR beta libraries using iRepertoire HTBI primers and Arm-PCR of CDR3 regions. TCRdb re-derived calls from the multiplex PCR reads in MiXCR, one entry per CDR3 protein. The data hold 350,000 to 450,000 distinct CDR3 sequences, with over 20% observed a single time. The specimen comprised peripheral blood mononuclear cells (PBMCs), sampled when the disease was refractory, from a patient treated with antithyroid drugs. These receptors were taken from a female donor with Graves disease.

This sequence joins TRBV2 and TRBJ2-5, with D hard to call. Deletions cut 4 bases from V and 11 bases from J, with 8 bases between. Germline values: CDR1 SNHLY, CDR2 FYNNEI. The CDR3 covers 10 residues. The CDR3 loop is CASSGYVQYF. CDR3 nucleotide sequence: TGTGCCAGCAGTGGTTACGTGCAGTACTTC.

This clonotype was observed a handful of times. The J gene is TRBJ2-2, the V gene TRBV7-3; 10 bases align to TRBD1. Unmatched junction bases numbered 9, after V lost 5 bases and J lost 0 bases. Per the germline V gene, CDR1 is SGHTA and CDR2 is FQGTGA. The CDR3 is made up of 18 amino acids. The CDR3 nucleotides read TGTGCCAGCAGCCCCCGACAGGGGGCCAGATCGAACACCGGGGAGCTGTTTTTT. This sequence encodes CASSPRQGARSNTGELFF.

A note on this clonotype: A much larger clonotype is one base distant, so this may be a read error. The chain has TRBV28 and TRBJ1-5, with D possibly being TRBD1 (6 bases). The V end lost 2 bases, the J end lost 5 bases, and 13 bases lay between the germline ends. Germline lookup yields CDR1 MDHEN and CDR2 SYDVKM. This CDR3 is built from 15 residues. The CDR3 protein is CASSLPAGAHQPQHF. CDR3 DNA: TGTGCCAGCAGTTTACCTGCAGGGGCCCATCAGCCCCAGCATTTT.

This clonotype has ten or more counts. The chain couples TRBV29-1 to TRBJ2-5; unclear D gene. The V gene's germline CDR1 is SQVTM and CDR2 ANQGSEA. Trimming removed 3 bases from V and 5 bases from J, with 7 bases in between. This CDR3 has 11 amino acids. CDR3 in DNA: TGCAGCGTTGATGGTTGGGAGACCCAGTACTTC. Protein sequence: CSVDGWETQYF.

For this clonotype: A read error is likely, as this CDR3 ends without the conserved phenylalanine or tryptophan. This sequence joins TRBV20-1 and TRBJ2-7, with D possibly matching TRBD2 (5 bases). V was pared by 3 bases and J by 5 bases, with 14 bases between. The CDR3 is made up of 13 amino acids. The germline gives CDR1 DFQATT, CDR2 SNEGSKA (reference sequence). Here the CDR3 DNA reads TGCAGTGCTAGGTCTAGCCCTCCGGACGAGCAGTACCTC. Translated: CSARSSPPDEQYL.

This clonotype was detected ten times or more. This chain connects TRBV30 to TRBJ2-5, with 12 nucleotides matching TRBD2. This CDR3 is 18 amino acids long. Germline CDR1 GTSNPN, CDR2 SVGIG (reference sequence). The trim removed 0 bases at V and 1 base at J, leaving 9 bases unmatched. CDR3 residues: CAWSVRFRTSGIQETQYF. CDR3 bases: TGTGCCTGGAGTGTAAGGTTCCGGACTAGCGGGATCCAAGAGACCCAGTACTTC.

With regard to this clonotype: A much larger clone lies one base from this, so it may be a read error. V gene TRBV28 combines with J gene TRBJ1-5; the D is unclear. CDR3 length equals 11 residues. The germline V gene has CDR1 MDHEN and CDR2 SYDVKM. DNA for the CDR3: TGTGCCTGCAGTTTGATCGGGCCCCAGCATTTT. The encoded protein is CACSLIGPQHF.

The genes are TRBV6-1 and TRBJ2-3; tentatively, D is TRBD1 (5 bases). V dropped 11 bases and J dropped 3 bases, with 9 bases sitting between them. This CDR3 has 11 amino acids. Germline lookup yields CDR1 MNHNS and CDR2 SASEGT. DNA of the CDR3: TGTGCCGCAGGGTTTACAGATACGCAGTATTTT. It specifies CAAGFTDTQYF.

The sample holds many counts of this clonotype. CDR3: CASSYRDRGSYEQYF. The DNA for the CDR3 is TGTGCCAGCAGTTATAGGGACAGGGGCTCCTACGAGCAGTACTTC. This chain uses TRBV6-5 with TRBJ2-7, with TRBD1 identical over 10 bases. The CDR3 runs 15 residues. The V segment lost 3 bases and the J segment 0 bases; nucleotides outside the gene matches: 2. From germline, CDR1 is MNHEY and CDR2 SVGAGI.

In this sample, this clonotype turned up a few times. V and J are TRBV3-1 and TRBJ2-2; maybe TRBD1 (7 bases). The CDR3 contains 17 residues. V was shortened by 0 bases and J by 8 bases, with 19 bases between the two germline ends. CDR1 LGHDT and CDR2 YNNKEL come from the germline V gene (reference sequence). Here the CDR3 DNA reads TGTGCCAGCAGCCAAGAACGGCCAGGGGGTGGGACTGGGGAGCTGTTTTTT. Amino acids: CASSQERPGGGTGELFF. Complete variable domain (other parts from reference TRBV3-1 and TRBJ2-2): DTAVSQTPKYLVTQMGNDKSIKCEQNLGHDTMYWYKQDSKKFLKIMFSYNNKELIINETVPNRFSPKSPDKAHLNLHINSLELGDSAVYFCASSQERPGGGTGELFFGEGSRLTVL.

This clonotype came up many times. The V call is TRBV25-1, the J call TRBJ2-2; no firm D call. The CDR3 runs 14 residues. CDR1 and CDR2 (germline): MGHDK, SYGVNS. Trimming left V 6 bases short and J 3 bases short, with 11 bases between. CDR3 coding DNA: TGTGCCAGCAGCCGCGTACAGTACACCGGGGAGCTGTTTTTT. It encodes CASSRVQYTGELFF.

This clonotype has at least ten counts. The chain links TRBV12-3 or TRBV12-4 to TRBJ1-5, with 9 bases lining up with TRBD1. With 6 bases clipped from V and 3 bases from J, the junction kept 6 bases outside the gene matches. CDR3 size: 15 residues. CDR3: CASSRGQGPNQPQHF. The CDR3 coding sequence is TGTGCCAGCAGCAGGGGACAGGGCCCCAATCAGCCCCAGCATTTT.

The J gene is TRBJ1-2, the V gene TRBV20-1, with D possibly TRBD1 on 5 matching bases. The CDR3 loop spans 17 amino acids. CDR1 DFQATT and CDR2 SNEGSKA come from the germline V gene (reference sequence). Trimming cost V 0 bases and J 0 bases, with 17 bases left between them. For the CDR3, the DNA is TGCAGTGCTAGAGAGCCCGGGACTTTTAAAGCTAACTATGGCTACACCTTC. Protein sequence: CSAREPGTFKANYGYTF.

The chain joins TRBV19 to TRBJ2-7; 7 nucleotides agree with TRBD2. This CDR3 region has 14 residues. The J segment lost 3 bases and the V segment lost 4 bases, leaving 6 bases of the junction unmatched. The germline CDR1 and CDR2 sequences are LNHDA and SQIVND (reference sequence). CDR3 sequence (DNA): TGTGCCAGTAGTAAAGTGGGGGGGATCTACGAGCAGTACTTC. As protein: CASSKVGGIYEQYF.

There are a few counts of this clonotype. The rearrangement links TRBV12-3 or TRBV12-4 to TRBJ2-3, with D perhaps TRBD2 (7 bases). The CDR3 is made up of 14 amino acids. The ends were cut back, 6 bases at V and 3 bases at J, with 13 bases in the middle. Written as DNA, the CDR3 is TGTGCCAGCAGCCTGAGGGGGGGTACAGATACGCAGTATTTT. Its translation: CASSLRGGTDTQYF.

This rearrangement joins TRBV20-1 to TRBJ2-7; 10 bases map to TRBD1. CDR3 length: 16 residues. The V segment lost 0 bases and the J segment 5 bases; nucleotides outside the gene matches: 10. The V gene's germline CDR1 is DFQATT and CDR2 SNEGSKA (reference sequence). CDR3 coding DNA: TGCAGTGCTAGAGACGCCACGGACAGGGGGGAGGACGAGCAGTACTTC. Translated: CSARDATDRGEDEQYF.

This clonotype was detected only a few times. V and J are TRBV11-2 and TRBJ2-2; 14 nucleotides line up with TRBD2. The germline gives CDR1 SGHAT, CDR2 FQNNGV. The CDR3 contains 18 residues. The J segment lost 6 bases and the V segment lost 6 bases, leaving 12 bases of the junction unmatched. As DNA, the CDR3 is TGTGCCAGCAGTCCCGCGGGACTAGCGGGAGCGGGGGCCGGGGAGCTGTTTTTT. Amino acids: CASSPAGLAGAGAGELFF. Based on the CDR3 plus reference TRBV11-2 and TRBJ2-2, the full variable domain is EAGVAQSPRYKIIEKRQSVAFWCNPISGHATLYWYQQILGQGPKLLIQFQNNGVVDDSQLPKDRFSAERLKGVDSTLKIQPAKLEDSAVYLCASSPAGLAGAGAGELFFGEGSRLTVL.

V gene TRBV19 combines with J gene TRBJ1-5; D ambiguous. The V gene lost 3 bases and the J gene lost 7 bases, with 10 bases spanning the gap. CDR3 length: 13 amino acids. The germline V gene encodes CDR1 LNHDA and CDR2 SQIVND (reference sequence). The DNA of the CDR3 is TGTGCCAGTAGTATGTCCCCGGGCCAGCCCCAGCATTTT. It yields the protein CASSMSPGQPQHF.

This chain connects TRBV5-5 to TRBJ2-6; D assignment may be TRBD1 or TRBD2 (6 bases each). V was pared by 4 bases and J by 3 bases, with 14 bases between. The CDR3 contains 16 residues. In germline, CDR1 is SGHKS, CDR2 YYEKEE (reference sequence). CDR3 sequence (DNA): TGTGCCAGCAGCCTGCTAGAGGGGGGTGGGGCCAACGTCCTGACTTTC. Amino acids: CASSLLEGGGANVLTF.

This clonotype was recorded at least ten times. The V call is TRBV6-1, the J call TRBJ2-7; D is possibly TRBD1 (5 bases). The germline V gene encodes CDR1 MNHNS and CDR2 SASEGT. V was trimmed by 6 bases and J by 6 bases, leaving 15 bases between them. CDR3 size: 13 residues. The CDR3 loop reads CASSSPAGREQYF. The CDR3 DNA reads TGTGCCAGCAGCAGTCCTGCAGGGCGCGAGCAGTACTTC.

This clonotype was detected many times. This rearrangement joins TRBV2 to TRBJ1-2; D gene ambiguous. The CDR3 consists of 13 residues. CDR1 and CDR2 from the germline V gene are SNHLY and FYNNEI. V lost 6 bases, J lost 1 base, and 9 bases lay in between. CDR3 in amino acids: CASSKRVNYGYTF. The DNA for the CDR3 is TGTGCCAGCAGCAAGAGGGTTAACTATGGCTACACCTTC. The full variable domain, its missing parts supplied by reference TRBV2 and TRBJ1-2, is EPEVTQTPSHQVTQMGQEVILRCVPISNHLYFYWYRQILGQKVEFLVSFYNNEISEKSEIFDDQFSVERPDGSNFTLKIRSTKLEDSAMYFCASSKRVNYGYTFGSGTRLTVV.

This clonotype has only a few counts. This rearrangement joins TRBV6-1 to TRBJ2-7, with D perhaps TRBD1 (6 bases). Germline values: CDR1 MNHNS, CDR2 SASEGT. Between the trimmed V and J ends, which lost 7 bases and 2 bases, there was a span of 12 bases. The CDR3 length is 13 residues. Here the CDR3 DNA reads TGTGCCAGCACTTTGGACAGAGCCTACGAGCAGTACTTC. It encodes CASTLDRAYEQYF.

This chain uses TRBV24-1 with TRBJ1-4; D unresolved. Germline V lookup: CDR1 KGHDR, CDR2 SFDVKD. V was trimmed by 6 bases and J by 8 bases, leaving 9 bases between them. The CDR3 is made up of 12 amino acids. This CDR3 is CATSFEGEKLFF. CDR3 in DNA: TGTGCCACCAGTTTTGAGGGAGAAAAACTGTTTTTT.